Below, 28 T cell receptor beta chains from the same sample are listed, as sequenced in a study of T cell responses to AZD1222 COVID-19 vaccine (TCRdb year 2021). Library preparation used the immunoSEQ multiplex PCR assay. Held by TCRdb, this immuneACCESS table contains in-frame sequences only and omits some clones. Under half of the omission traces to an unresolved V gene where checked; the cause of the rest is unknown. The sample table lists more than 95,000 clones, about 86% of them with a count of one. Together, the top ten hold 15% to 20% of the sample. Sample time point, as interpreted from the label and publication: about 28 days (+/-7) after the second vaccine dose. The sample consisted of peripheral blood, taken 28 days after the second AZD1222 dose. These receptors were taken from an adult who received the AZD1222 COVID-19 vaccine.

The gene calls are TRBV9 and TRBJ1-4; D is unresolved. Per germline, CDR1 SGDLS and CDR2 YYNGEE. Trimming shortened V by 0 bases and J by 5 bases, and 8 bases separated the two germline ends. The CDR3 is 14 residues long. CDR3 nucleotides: TGTGCCAGCAGCGTAGCCCAGGTGAATGAAAAACTGTTTTTT. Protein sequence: CASSVAQVNEKLFF.

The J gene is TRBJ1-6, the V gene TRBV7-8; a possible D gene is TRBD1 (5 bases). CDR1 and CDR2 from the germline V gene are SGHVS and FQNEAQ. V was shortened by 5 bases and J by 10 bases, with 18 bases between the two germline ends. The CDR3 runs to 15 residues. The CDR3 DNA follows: TGTGCCAGCAGCCCTTATACCGCCCAGGGCTCACCCCTCCACTTT. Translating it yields CASSPYTAQGSPLHF.

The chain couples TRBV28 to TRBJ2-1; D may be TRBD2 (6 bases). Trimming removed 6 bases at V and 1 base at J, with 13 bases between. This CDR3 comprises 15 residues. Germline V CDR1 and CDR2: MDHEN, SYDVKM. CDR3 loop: CASRLGRLSYNEQFF. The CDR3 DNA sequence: TGTGCCAGCAGACTGGGGAGGTTATCCTACAATGAGCAGTTCTTC.

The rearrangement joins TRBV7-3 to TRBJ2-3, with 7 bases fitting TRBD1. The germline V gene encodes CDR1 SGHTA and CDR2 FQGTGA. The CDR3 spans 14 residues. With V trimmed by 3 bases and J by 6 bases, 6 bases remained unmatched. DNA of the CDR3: TGTGCCAGCAGCTTGCGCCAGGGGGAGGATACGCAGTATTTT. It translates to CASSLRQGEDTQYF.

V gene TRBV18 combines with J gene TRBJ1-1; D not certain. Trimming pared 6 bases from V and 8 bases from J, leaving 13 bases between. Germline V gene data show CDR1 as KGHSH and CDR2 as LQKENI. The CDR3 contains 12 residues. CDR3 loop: CASSSGRNEAFF. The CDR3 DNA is TGTGCCAGCTCCAGCGGACGGAACGAAGCTTTCTTT.

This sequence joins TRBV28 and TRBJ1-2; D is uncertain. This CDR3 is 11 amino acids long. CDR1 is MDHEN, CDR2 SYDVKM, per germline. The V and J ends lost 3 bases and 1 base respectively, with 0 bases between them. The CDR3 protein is CASSFNYGYTF. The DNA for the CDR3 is TGTGCCAGCAGTTTTAACTATGGCTACACCTTC.

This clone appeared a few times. In DNA, the CDR3 is TGTGCCAGCAGTGATAATACGGAGGGACCCTACACCTTC. Amino acid sequence: CASSDNTEGPYTF. V is TRBV6-1 and J is TRBJ1-2; D perhaps matches TRBD1 (5 bases). Trimming took off 3 bases at V and 10 bases at J, with 15 bases between the two ends. The CDR3 covers 13 residues. Per the germline V gene, CDR1 is MNHNS and CDR2 is SASEGT.

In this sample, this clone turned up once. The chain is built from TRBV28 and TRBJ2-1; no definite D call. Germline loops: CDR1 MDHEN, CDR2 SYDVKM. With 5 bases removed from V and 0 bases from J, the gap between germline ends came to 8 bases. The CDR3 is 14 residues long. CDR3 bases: TGTGCCAGCAGTAAGCCGAGCTCCTACAATGAGCAGTTCTTC. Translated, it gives CASSKPSSYNEQFF.

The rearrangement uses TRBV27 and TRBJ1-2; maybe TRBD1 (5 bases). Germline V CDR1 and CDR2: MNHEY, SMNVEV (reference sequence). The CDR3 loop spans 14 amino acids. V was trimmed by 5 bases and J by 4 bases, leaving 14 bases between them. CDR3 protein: CASSPTGTAYGYTF. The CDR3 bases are TGTGCCAGCAGTCCCACCGGGACGGCCTATGGCTACACCTTC.

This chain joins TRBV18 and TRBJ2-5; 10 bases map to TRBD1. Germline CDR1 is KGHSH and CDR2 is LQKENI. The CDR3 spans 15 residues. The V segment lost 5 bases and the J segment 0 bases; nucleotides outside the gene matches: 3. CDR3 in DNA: TGTGCCAGCTCAACTGGGACAGGGGACCAAGAGACCCAGTACTTC. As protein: CASSTGTGDQETQYF.

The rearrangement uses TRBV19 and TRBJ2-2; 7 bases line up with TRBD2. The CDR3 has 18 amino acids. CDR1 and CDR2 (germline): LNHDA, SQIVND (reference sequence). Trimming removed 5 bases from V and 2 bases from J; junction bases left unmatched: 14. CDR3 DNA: TGTGCCAGTAGTCCCCAGCACGTGGGACTACCTAACACCGGGGAGCTGTTTTTT. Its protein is CASSPQHVGLPNTGELFF. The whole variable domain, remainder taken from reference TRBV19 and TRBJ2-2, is DGGITQSPKYLFRKEGQNVTLSCEQNLNHDAMYWYRQDPGQGLRLIYYSQIVNDFQKGDIAEGYSVSREKKESFPLTVTSAQKNPTAFYLCASSPQHVGLPNTGELFFGEGSRLTVL.

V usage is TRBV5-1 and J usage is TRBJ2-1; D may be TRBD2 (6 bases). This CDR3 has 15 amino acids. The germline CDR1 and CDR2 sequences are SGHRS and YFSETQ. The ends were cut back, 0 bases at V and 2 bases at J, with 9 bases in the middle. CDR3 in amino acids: CASSLGRGTYNEQFF. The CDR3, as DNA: TGCGCCAGCAGCTTGGGACGGGGGACCTACAATGAGCAGTTCTTC.

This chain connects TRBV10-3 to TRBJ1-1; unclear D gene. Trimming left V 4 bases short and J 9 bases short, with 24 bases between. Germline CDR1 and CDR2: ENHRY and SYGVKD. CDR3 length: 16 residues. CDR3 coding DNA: TGTGCCATCAGTGGCTTAGGGCAGGCTCGTGGGGAGAAAGCTTTCTTT. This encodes CAISGLGQARGEKAFF.

DNA of the CDR3: TGTGCCAGCAGCTTAGGGACTAGTTGGTACGAGCAGTACTTC. Protein product: CASSLGTSWYEQYF. J is TRBJ2-7 and V is TRBV7-2, with TRBD2 matching over 7 bases. Germline V CDR1 and CDR2: SGHTA, FQGNSA. The V segment lost 1 base and the J segment 4 bases; nucleotides outside the gene matches: 4. CDR3 size: 14 residues.

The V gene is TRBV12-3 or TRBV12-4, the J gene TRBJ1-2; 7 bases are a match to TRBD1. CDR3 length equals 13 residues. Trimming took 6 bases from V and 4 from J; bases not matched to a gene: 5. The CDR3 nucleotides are TGTGCCAGCAGCTCTACAGGGGTCTATGGCTACACCTTC. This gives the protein CASSSTGVYGYTF.

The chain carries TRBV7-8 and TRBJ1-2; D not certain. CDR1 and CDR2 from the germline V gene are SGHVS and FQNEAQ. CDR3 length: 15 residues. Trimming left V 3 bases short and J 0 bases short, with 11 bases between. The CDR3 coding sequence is TGTGCCAGCAGCTTTCCTCTTCAAGCTAACTATGGCTACACCTTC. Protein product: CASSFPLQANYGYTF.

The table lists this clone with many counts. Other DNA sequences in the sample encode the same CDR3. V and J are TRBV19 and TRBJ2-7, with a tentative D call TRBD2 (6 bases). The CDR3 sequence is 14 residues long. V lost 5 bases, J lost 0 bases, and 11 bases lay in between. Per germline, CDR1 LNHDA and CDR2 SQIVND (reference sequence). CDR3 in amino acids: CASSLRGGSYEQYF. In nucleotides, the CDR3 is TGTGCCAGTAGTCTGCGGGGAGGCTCCTACGAGCAGTACTTC.

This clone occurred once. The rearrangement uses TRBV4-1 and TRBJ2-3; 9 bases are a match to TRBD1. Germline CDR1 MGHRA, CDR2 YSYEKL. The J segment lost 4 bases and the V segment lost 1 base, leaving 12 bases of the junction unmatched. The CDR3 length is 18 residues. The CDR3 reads CASSQVGPGQGTADTQYF. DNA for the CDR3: TGCGCCAGCAGCCAAGTCGGTCCCGGACAGGGGACTGCAGATACGCAGTATTTT.

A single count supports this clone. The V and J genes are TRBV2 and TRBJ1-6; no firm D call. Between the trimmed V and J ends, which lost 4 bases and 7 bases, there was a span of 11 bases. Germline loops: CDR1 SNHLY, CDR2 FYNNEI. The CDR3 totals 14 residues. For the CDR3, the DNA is TGTGCCAGCAGTGTAACAGCGAAGAATTCACCCCTCCACTTT. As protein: CASSVTAKNSPLHF.

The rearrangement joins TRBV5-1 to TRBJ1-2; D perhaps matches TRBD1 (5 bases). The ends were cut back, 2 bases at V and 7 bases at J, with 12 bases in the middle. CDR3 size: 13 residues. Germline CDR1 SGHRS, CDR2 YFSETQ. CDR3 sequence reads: CASSLLQGLGYTF. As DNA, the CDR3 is TGCGCCAGCAGCTTATTGCAGGGACTTGGCTACACCTTC. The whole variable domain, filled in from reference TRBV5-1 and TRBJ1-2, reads KAGVTQTPRYLIKTRGQQVTLSCSPISGHRSVSWYQQTPGQGLQFLFEYFSETQRNKGNFPGRFSGRQFSNSRSEMNVSTLELGDSALYLCASSLLQGLGYTFGSGTRLTVV.

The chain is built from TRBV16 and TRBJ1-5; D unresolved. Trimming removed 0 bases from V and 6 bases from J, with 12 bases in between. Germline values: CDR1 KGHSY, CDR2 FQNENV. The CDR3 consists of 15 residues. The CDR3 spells CASSQSEGRGQPQHF. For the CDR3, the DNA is TGTGCCAGCAGCCAATCTGAGGGTCGAGGTCAGCCCCAGCATTTT.

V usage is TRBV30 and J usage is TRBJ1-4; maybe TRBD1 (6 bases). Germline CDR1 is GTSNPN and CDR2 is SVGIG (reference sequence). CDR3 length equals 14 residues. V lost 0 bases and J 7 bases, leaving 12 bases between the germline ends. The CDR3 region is CAWSVPGGSEKLFF. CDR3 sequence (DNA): TGTGCCTGGAGTGTTCCCGGGGGCTCTGAAAAACTGTTTTTT. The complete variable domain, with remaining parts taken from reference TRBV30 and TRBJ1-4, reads SQTIHQWPATLVQPVGSPLSLECTVEGTSNPNLYWYRQAAGRGLQLLFYSVGIGQISSEVPQNLSASRPQDRQFILSSKKLLLSDSGFYLCAWSVPGGSEKLFFGSGTQLSVL.

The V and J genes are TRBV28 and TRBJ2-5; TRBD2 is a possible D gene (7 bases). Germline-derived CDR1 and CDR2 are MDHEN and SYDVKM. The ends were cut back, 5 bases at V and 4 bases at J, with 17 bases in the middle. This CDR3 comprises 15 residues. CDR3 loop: CASSPLKRGGETQYF. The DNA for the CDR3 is TGTGCCAGCAGTCCCCTCAAGAGGGGGGGAGAGACCCAGTACTTC.

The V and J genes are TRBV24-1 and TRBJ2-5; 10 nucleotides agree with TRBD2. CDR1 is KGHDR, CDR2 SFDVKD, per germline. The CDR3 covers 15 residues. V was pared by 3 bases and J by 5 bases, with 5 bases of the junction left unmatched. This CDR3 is CATSDPEAGGETQYF. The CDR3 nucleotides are TGTGCCACCAGTGATCCAGAAGCGGGAGGGGAGACCCAGTACTTC.

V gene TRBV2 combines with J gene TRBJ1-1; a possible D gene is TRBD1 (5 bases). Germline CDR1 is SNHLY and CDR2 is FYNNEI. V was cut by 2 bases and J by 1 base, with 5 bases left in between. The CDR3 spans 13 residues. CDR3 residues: CASSEQGNTEAFF. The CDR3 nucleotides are TGTGCCAGCAGTGAACAGGGGAACACTGAAGCTTTCTTT.

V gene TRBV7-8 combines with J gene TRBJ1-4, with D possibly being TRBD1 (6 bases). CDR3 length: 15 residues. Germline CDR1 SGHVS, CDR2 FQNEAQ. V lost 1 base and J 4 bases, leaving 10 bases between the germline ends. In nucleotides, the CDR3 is TGTGCCAGCAGCTTAGGAGGGGGGGTTAATGAAAAACTGTTTTTT. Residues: CASSLGGGVNEKLFF.

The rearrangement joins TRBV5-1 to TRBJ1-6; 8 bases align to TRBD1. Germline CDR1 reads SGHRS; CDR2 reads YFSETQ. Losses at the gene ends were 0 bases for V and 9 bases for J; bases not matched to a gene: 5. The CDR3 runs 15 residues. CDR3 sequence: CASSLEQGAASPLHF. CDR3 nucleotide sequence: TGCGCCAGCAGCTTGGAGCAGGGGGCAGCTTCACCCCTCCACTTT.

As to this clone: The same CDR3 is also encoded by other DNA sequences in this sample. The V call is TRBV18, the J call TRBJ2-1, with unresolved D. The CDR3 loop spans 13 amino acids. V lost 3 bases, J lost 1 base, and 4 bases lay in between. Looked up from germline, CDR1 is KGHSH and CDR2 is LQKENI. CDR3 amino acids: CASSPSSYNEQFF. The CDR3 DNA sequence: TGTGCCAGCTCACCTAGTTCCTACAATGAGCAGTTCTTC.